Shown below are 19 T cell receptor beta chains from a single sample sequenced in a study of blood T cell repertoires in COVID-19. Using immunoSEQ multiplex PCR, the repertoire was profiled, and TCRdb retains in-frame clones only, with some absent. The table has fewer than 90,000 clones, over 75% seen once; the top ten hold approximately 10%. The sequenced material came from peripheral blood. These receptors all come from a man aged 45 to 65 with acute or convalescent COVID-19.

This clone has just a few counts. The V and J genes are TRBV19 and TRBJ2-2, with 9 bases identical to TRBD1. Trimming took 8 bases from V and 7 from J; bases not matched to a gene: 11. In germline, CDR1 is LNHDA, CDR2 SQIVND (reference sequence). This CDR3 has 15 residues. This CDR3 is CASDPGQGFGGELFF. The CDR3 DNA reads as TGTGCCAGTGATCCGGGACAGGGTTTTGGCGGGGAGCTGTTTTTT. The entire variable domain, with the rest obtained from reference TRBV19 and TRBJ2-2, is as follows: DGGITQSPKYLFRKEGQNVTLSCEQNLNHDAMYWYRQDPGQGLRLIYYSQIVNDFQKGDIAEGYSVSREKKESFPLTVTSAQKNPTAFYLCASDPGQGFGGELFFGEGSRLTVL.

The V call is TRBV6-5, the J call TRBJ2-5; possible D gene TRBD1, 7 bases. The V and J ends lost 6 bases and 1 base respectively, with 12 bases between them. Germline lookup yields CDR1 MNHEY and CDR2 SVGAGI. This CDR3 has 14 amino acids. The CDR3 is CASRAGGLQETQYF. As DNA, the CDR3 is TGTGCCAGCAGGGCAGGGGGGCTCCAAGAGACCCAGTACTTC.

The CDR3: CASSPLRKGDTQYF. The CDR3, as DNA: TGTGCCAGCAGTCCACTCCGAAAGGGGGATACGCAGTATTTT. V usage is TRBV28 and J usage is TRBJ2-3; a possible D gene is TRBD1 (5 bases). Germline values: CDR1 MDHEN, CDR2 SYDVKM. Between the trimmed V and J ends, which lost 5 bases and 6 bases, there was a span of 15 bases. This CDR3 spans 14 amino acids.

The rearrangement joins TRBV19 to TRBJ1-5; TRBD1 is a possible D gene (6 bases). Germline CDR1 is LNHDA and CDR2 is SQIVND (reference sequence). With 3 bases removed from V and 7 bases from J, the gap between germline ends came to 34 bases. The CDR3 totals 21 residues. For the CDR3, the DNA is TGTGCCAGTAGTATTGGGGCCGCAGGGGTGGGGGATAAGGTTAAGTGGCAGCCCCAGCATTTT. Protein: CASSIGAAGVGDKVKWQPQHF.

Only one count was recorded for this clone. The chain carries TRBV9 and TRBJ1-3; maybe TRBD1 (6 bases). Germline V lookup: CDR1 SGDLS, CDR2 YYNGEE. This CDR3 spans 17 amino acids. V was trimmed by 2 bases and J by 2 bases, leaving 17 bases between them. The CDR3: CASSVPMGGGAGNTIYF. The DNA of the CDR3 is TGTGCCAGCAGCGTCCCAATGGGAGGGGGAGCTGGAAACACCATATATTTT.

The chain joins TRBV27 to TRBJ1-6, with a possible D match to TRBD1 (5 bases). V lost 3 bases, J lost 2 bases, and 20 bases lay in between. CDR1 is MNHEY and CDR2 is SMNVEV in the germline V gene (reference sequence). This CDR3 contains 19 residues. CDR3 DNA: TGTGCCAGCAGTTTTCGGGTGGAGGAGGGGCATCCCTATAATTCACCCCTCCACTTT. The encoded protein is CASSFRVEEGHPYNSPLHF.

The chain recombines TRBV4-2 with TRBJ2-7; TRBD1 aligns across 9 bases. The germline V gene has CDR1 LGHNA and CDR2 YNFKEQ. V was clipped by 0 bases and J by 4 bases; unmatched bases: 10. The CDR3 contains 17 residues. The CDR3 sequence: CASSQEGTGRGFYEQYF. In DNA form, the CDR3 reads TGTGCCAGCAGCCAAGAAGGGACAGGGAGGGGGTTTTACGAGCAGTACTTC.

The chain joins TRBV7-2 to TRBJ2-7, with D possibly being TRBD2 (6 bases). The CDR3 has 13 amino acids. The germline CDR1 and CDR2 sequences are SGHTA and FQGNSA. Trimming cost V 5 bases and J 2 bases, with 10 bases left between them. This chain's CDR3 is CASSRLGPYEQYF. In DNA form, the CDR3 reads TGTGCCAGCAGCCGACTAGGGCCCTACGAGCAGTACTTC.

The rearrangement uses TRBV7-8 and TRBJ1-1; possibly TRBD1 for D (5 bases). Trimming cost V 1 base and J 0 bases, with 6 bases left between them. The germline gives CDR1 SGHVS, CDR2 FQNEAQ. The CDR3 length is 14 residues. CDR3 sequence reads: CASSLGQMNTEAFF. CDR3 nucleotides: TGTGCCAGCAGCTTAGGACAGATGAACACTGAAGCTTTCTTT.

This sequence joins TRBV9 and TRBJ1-3; a possible D gene is TRBD1 (6 bases). Trimming pared 0 bases from V and 0 bases from J, leaving 10 bases between. The CDR3 length is 16 residues. Germline assignment: CDR1 SGDLS and CDR2 YYNGEE. CDR3 sequence (DNA): TGTGCCAGCAGCGTAGGATACAGGGACTCTGGAAACACCATATATTTT. Its protein is CASSVGYRDSGNTIYF.

The V gene is TRBV19, the J gene TRBJ1-2; TRBD1 matches 9 bases. The CDR3 is 15 amino acids. Germline CDR1 and CDR2: LNHDA and SQIVND (reference sequence). J was trimmed by 8 bases and V by 5 bases; bases with no gene match: 12. CDR3 sequence: CASSGVNSGTGGYTF. The CDR3 region has the DNA TGTGCCAGTAGTGGTGTGAATAGTGGGACAGGGGGCTACACCTTC.

This chain joins TRBV6-5 and TRBJ2-7, with a possible D match to TRBD2 (6 bases). This CDR3 comprises 13 residues. V shed 4 bases and J shed 7 bases, with 14 bases lying between them. The germline gives CDR1 MNHEY, CDR2 SVGAGI. CDR3: CASSWRAEGEQYF. In nucleotides, the CDR3 is TGTGCCAGCAGTTGGAGGGCGGAGGGAGAGCAGTACTTC.

J is TRBJ2-1 and V is TRBV7-2; 11 positions agree with TRBD2. Germline-derived CDR1 and CDR2 are SGHTA and FQGNSA. The CDR3 totals 17 residues. V was pared by 1 base and J by 4 bases, with 6 bases of the junction left unmatched. CDR3 in amino acids: CASSLEGTSGMYNEQFF. CDR3 bases: TGTGCCAGCAGCTTAGAAGGGACTAGCGGAATGTACAATGAGCAGTTCTTC. Full variable domain (missing parts from reference TRBV7-2 and TRBJ2-1): GAGVSQSPSNKVTEKGKDVELRCDPISGHTALYWYRQSLGQGLEFLIYFQGNSAPDKSGLPSDRFSAERTGGSVSTLTIQRTQQEDSAVYLCASSLEGTSGMYNEQFFGPGTRLTVL.

V usage is TRBV28 and J usage is TRBJ2-1; 7 bases are shared with TRBD1. The V gene end was trimmed by 0 bases and the J gene end by 10 bases; junction bases not matched to a gene: 0. This CDR3 comprises 12 residues. Looked up from germline, CDR1 is MDHEN and CDR2 is SYDVKM. CDR3 protein: CASSLWDREQFF. The CDR3 region has the DNA TGTGCCAGCAGTTTATGGGACAGGGAGCAGTTCTTC. Full variable domain (rest looked up from reference TRBV28 and TRBJ2-1): DVKVTQSSRYLVKRTGEKVFLECVQDMDHENMFWYRQDPGLGLRLIYFSYDVKMKEKGDIPEGYSVSREKKERFSLILESASTNQTSMYLCASSLWDREQFFGPGTRLTVL.

This chain uses TRBV9 with TRBJ1-5; D perhaps matches TRBD1 (5 bases). The germline V and J ends were trimmed by 0 bases and 3 bases, with 10 bases remaining between them. CDR1 and CDR2 from the germline V gene are SGDLS and YYNGEE. There are 15 residues in the CDR3. The CDR3 sequence is CASSVGQGNNQPQHF. The CDR3 DNA follows: TGTGCCAGCAGCGTAGGGCAGGGAAACAATCAGCCCCAGCATTTT.

The chain combines TRBV28 with TRBJ2-4; 12 nucleotides agree with TRBD2. CDR1 is MDHEN and CDR2 is SYDVKM in the germline V gene. The CDR3 is 19 residues long. Trimming at V came to 1 base and at J to 0 bases, leaving 7 bases not matched to a gene. The CDR3 loop reads CASSLFASGRDLAKNIQYF. In nucleotides, the CDR3 is TGTGCCAGCAGTTTATTTGCTAGCGGGAGGGACCTAGCCAAAAACATTCAGTACTTC.

This clone was observed a few times. The V gene is TRBV5-1, the J gene TRBJ2-1; the match to TRBD1 covers 11 bases. Germline trimming cut 6 bases from V and 7 bases from J; bases unmatched to any gene: 9. Looked up from germline, CDR1 is SGHRS and CDR2 is YFSETQ. CDR3 length: 15 residues. DNA for the CDR3: TGCGCCAGCACGACAGGACAGGGGGCTGAAAATGAGCAGTTCTTC. Its protein product is CASTTGQGAENEQFF.

The V gene is TRBV11-2, the J gene TRBJ2-5, with 7 bases fitting TRBD1. Germline V CDR1 and CDR2: SGHAT, FQNNGV. This CDR3 comprises 14 residues. V dropped 6 bases and J dropped 2; count of bases not matched to a gene: 6. The DNA for the CDR3 is TGTGCCAGCAGTTATGGGACAGCGCAAGAGACCCAGTACTTC. It translates to CASSYGTAQETQYF.

The table lists this clone with a few counts. V is TRBV2 and J is TRBJ1-2; TRBD1 matches at 11 bases. The CDR3 has 15 amino acids. CDR1 is SNHLY and CDR2 is FYNNEI in the germline V gene. The V segment lost 4 bases and the J segment 4 bases; nucleotides outside the gene matches: 5. The CDR3 DNA sequence: TGTGCCAGCAGTGTTATCGGGACAGGGGGCTATGGCTACACCTTC. Translated: CASSVIGTGGYGYTF.